Below, 12 T cell receptor beta chains from the same sample are listed, as sequenced in a study of shared clonotypes between healthy human individuals. Only in-frame clones appear in the TCRdb table, and some are missing; sequencing was by immunoSEQ multiplex PCR. Among about 510,000 clones listed, roughly 95% were seen once. Sequenced: naive CD4+ T cells sorted from blood. Noted subset: CD45RA+ positively selected. Source of these receptors: a woman aged 30 to 39 in good health.

V gene TRBV7-2 combines with J gene TRBJ2-6, with D hard to call. Trimming left V 6 bases short and J 2 bases short, with 5 bases between. This CDR3 is built from 13 residues. From germline, CDR1 is SGHTA and CDR2 FQGNSA. The CDR3 DNA sequence: TGTGCCAGCAGTCATCCTGGGGCCAACGTCCTGACTTTC. This encodes CASSHPGANVLTF.

The V gene is TRBV15, the J gene TRBJ1-5, with D unclear. Trimming stripped 1 base from V and 11 bases from J, with 9 bases between. Germline values: CDR1 LNHNV, CDR2 YYDKDF (reference sequence). The CDR3 consists of 12 residues. CDR3 nucleotide sequence: TGTGCCACCAGCAGAGTCGGGTTGGCCCAGCATTTT. Protein product: CATSRVGLAQHF.

This clone was observed once. The chain is built from TRBV29-1 and TRBJ2-1; 7 bases align to TRBD1. The CDR3 length is 16 residues. CDR1 is SQVTM, CDR2 ANQGSEA, per germline. V was clipped by 4 bases and J by 5 bases; unmatched bases: 14. In DNA, the CDR3 is TGCAGCGTTGTGGGCTTTTGGGACAGAACCAACAATGAGCAGTTCTTC. This codes for CSVVGFWDRTNNEQFF.

CDR3 amino acids: CASSLEGLNTEAFF. CDR3 nucleotide sequence: TGTGCCAGCAGTTTAGAGGGATTGAACACTGAAGCTTTCTTT. The chain is built from TRBV27 and TRBJ1-1, with unresolved D. The CDR3 spans 14 residues. CDR1 and CDR2 from the germline V gene are MNHEY and SMNVEV (reference sequence). Trimming left V 2 bases short and J 0 bases short, with 7 bases between.

This sequence joins TRBV5-5 and TRBJ2-2; D might be TRBD1 (6 bases). The germline V and J ends were trimmed by 5 bases and 3 bases, with 14 bases remaining between them. The CDR3 spans 15 residues. Germline assignment: CDR1 SGHKS and CDR2 YYEKEE (reference sequence). The CDR3 region is CASRPQGMHTGELFF. DNA for the CDR3: TGTGCCAGCAGGCCCCAGGGGATGCACACCGGGGAGCTGTTTTTT. The variable domain in full, with the rest retrieved from reference TRBV5-5 and TRBJ2-2, is DAGVTQSPTHLIKTRGQQVTLRCSPISGHKSVSWYQQVLGQGPQFIFQYYEKEERGRGNFPDRFSARQFPNYSSELNVNALLLGDSALYLCASRPQGMHTGELFFGEGSRLTVL.

The chain carries TRBV6-1 and TRBJ1-5, with a possible D match to TRBD1 (6 bases). This CDR3 has 15 amino acids. The germline V gene encodes CDR1 MNHNS and CDR2 SASEGT. V lost 4 bases, J lost 6 bases, and 16 bases lay in between. CDR3 loop: CASSAQQGRGQPQHF. The CDR3 DNA is TGTGCCAGCAGTGCACAACAGGGACGAGGTCAGCCCCAGCATTTT.

The chain is built from TRBV5-1 and TRBJ2-1; 7 bases match TRBD2. V shed 0 bases, J shed 8 bases, and the junction held 11 bases outside the gene matches. The CDR3 covers 16 residues. The germline V gene encodes CDR1 SGHRS and CDR2 YFSETQ. CDR3 sequence: CASSLGRWEGPDEQFF. The DNA of the CDR3 is TGCGCCAGCAGCTTGGGGAGATGGGAGGGCCCGGATGAGCAGTTCTTC.

The chain couples TRBV2 to TRBJ2-3, with 13 bases matching TRBD2. V trimming: 9 bases; J trimming: 4 bases; junction bases outside the gene matches: 7. This CDR3 region has 15 residues. Germline V CDR1 and CDR2: SNHLY, FYNNEI. CDR3 nucleotide sequence: TGTGCCAGACAAACACTAGCGGGAGGGCCAGATACGCAGTATTTT. As protein: CARQTLAGGPDTQYF.

This chain uses TRBV7-2 with TRBJ1-1; D call uncertain. This CDR3 is built from 14 residues. The V gene's germline CDR1 is SGHTA and CDR2 FQGNSA. Deletions cut 2 bases from V and 4 bases from J, with 11 bases between. The CDR3 loop is CASSLSARLTEAFF. CDR3 nucleotide sequence: TGTGCCAGCAGCTTAAGCGCAAGGCTCACTGAAGCTTTCTTT.

J is TRBJ2-1 and V is TRBV14; unclear D gene. The V gene's germline CDR1 is SGHDN and CDR2 FVKESK. V lost 0 bases and J lost 5, with 11 bases in between. The CDR3 has 15 residues. The CDR3 loop is CASSQDRTINNEQFF. CDR3 DNA sequence: TGTGCCAGCAGCCAAGATCGGACCATCAACAATGAGCAGTTCTTC. The full variable domain, rest sourced from reference TRBV14 and TRBJ2-1, is EAGVTQFPSHSVIEKGQTVTLRCDPISGHDNLYWYRRVMGKEIKFLLHFVKESKQDESGMPNNRFLAERTGGTYSTLKVQPAELEDSGVYFCASSQDRTINNEQFFGPGTRLTVL.

This chain uses TRBV2 with TRBJ2-3; 7 bases match TRBD1. J was trimmed by 2 bases and V by 7 bases; bases with no gene match: 9. CDR3 length: 15 amino acids. Per germline, CDR1 SNHLY and CDR2 FYNNEI. Here the CDR3 reads CASTPRDRTTDTQYF. The CDR3 DNA reads TGTGCCAGCACTCCCCGGGACAGAACCACAGATACGCAGTATTTT.

The J gene is TRBJ2-1, the V gene TRBV5-5, with 11 bases lining up with TRBD1. The germline V gene has CDR1 SGHKS and CDR2 YYEKEE (reference sequence). The CDR3 is 15 amino acids. J was trimmed by 4 bases and V by 3 bases; bases with no gene match: 3. The CDR3 loop reads CASSSGTGGYNEQFF. The CDR3 nucleotides are TGTGCCAGCAGCTCCGGGACAGGGGGATACAATGAGCAGTTCTTC. Based on the CDR3 plus reference TRBV5-5 and TRBJ2-1, the full variable domain is DAGVTQSPTHLIKTRGQQVTLRCSPISGHKSVSWYQQVLGQGPQFIFQYYEKEERGRGNFPDRFSARQFPNYSSELNVNALLLGDSALYLCASSSGTGGYNEQFFGPGTRLTVL.